The rows below give T cell receptor beta chains drawn from one sample of a study of blood T cell repertoires in COVID-19. Sequencing used immunoSEQ multiplex PCR; TCRdb keeps in-frame clones, though not all of them. The sample gives about 91,000 clones, 88% of which show up once; roughly 8.7% is in the top ten. Material for sequencing was peripheral blood. The origin of the receptors is a woman aged 70-85 years with acute or convalescent COVID-19. Both conserved end residues are part of each CDR3. D genes are given only for firm matches. The listing skips clone size in some rows; elsewhere it reads once, few, many or a size class.

TRBJ2-7	NA	TRBV28	NA	TGTGCCAGCAGTTTATCCAGCTCCTACGAGCAGTACTTC	CASSLSSSYEQYF
TRBJ2-7	once	TRBV6-2/TRBV6-3	NA	TGTGCCAGCAGTCAGTGGGGCCCCTACTACGAGCAGTACTTC	CASSQWGPYYEQYF
TRBJ2-7	few	TRBV7-9	NA	TGTGCCAGCAGCTTATTGGTCGACAAGGGGGACGAGCAGTACTTC	CASSLLVDKGDEQYF
TRBJ1-2	once	TRBV3-1/TRBV3-2	TRBD1	TGTGCCAGCAGCCAAGTGAGGGGGCGCAACTATGGCTACACCTTC	CASSQVRGRNYGYTF
TRBJ1-2	NA	TRBV10-2	NA	TGCGCCAGCAGCTTGACAGGCGACTATGGCTACACCTTC	CASSLTGDYGYTF
TRBJ2-2	few	TRBV7-3	TRBD1	TGTGCCAGCAGCCCCACATTGGGGACAGCGAGGAACACCGGGGAGCTGTTTTTT	CASSPTLGTARNTGELFF
TRBJ2-2	NA	TRBV3-1/TRBV3-2	NA	TGTGCCAGCAGCCCCTACATCACAGGTCAGAGGACCGGGGAGCTGTTTTTT	CASSPYITGQRTGELFF
TRBJ2-7	NA	TRBV10-1	TRBD1	TGCGCCAGCAGTGAGTCGAGACGACAGGGTGGGGGACCCTACGAGCAGTACTTC	CASSESRRQGGGPYEQYF
TRBJ1-2	NA	TRBV3-1/TRBV3-2	TRBD1	TGTGCCAGCAGCCTTGACAGGGGTGGCGGCTATGGCTACACCTTC	CASSLDRGGGYGYTF
TRBJ2-3	NA	TRBV18	NA	TGTGCCAGCTCTCAGCAGGCAACTAGCACAGATACGCAGTATTTT	CASSQQATSTDTQYF
TRBJ2-1	NA	TRBV9	NA	TGTGCCAGCAGCGCCGAACTAGTCTCGTCCTCCTACAATGAGCAGTTCTTC	CASSAELVSSSYNEQFF
TRBJ2-5	NA	TRBV10-3	TRBD1	TGTGCCATCAGTGAGGAGTTAGGCACAGGGGGTAAGAGGGAGACCCAGTACTTC	CAISEELGTGGKRETQYF
TRBJ1-2	NA	TRBV30	NA	TGTGCCTGGAGTAGCACAGGGTCCGGCGATGGCTACACCTTC	CAWSSTGSGDGYTF
TRBJ2-3	NA	TRBV24-1	TRBD2	TGTGCCACCAGTGATCGTAGCGGGGGGCTCACAGATACGCAGTATTTT	CATSDRSGGLTDTQYF
TRBJ1-3	NA	TRBV9	NA	TGTGCCAGCAGCGTAGATGGCTCCTCTGGAAACACCATATATTTT	CASSVDGSSGNTIYF
TRBJ2-1	once	TRBV6-1	TRBD2	TGTGCCAGCAGTGAAAAGGGAGGGTTCCACAATGAGCAGTTCTTC	CASSEKGGFHNEQFF
TRBJ1-5	NA	TRBV15	TRBD1	TGTGCCACCAGCAGTGGGGGACAGAAAAATCAGCCCCAGCATTTT	CATSSGGQKNQPQHF
TRBJ1-2	NA	TRBV2	NA	TGTGCCAGCAGGGGTGGACAGAGCTATGGCTACACCTTC	CASRGGQSYGYTF
TRBJ2-1	NA	TRBV24-1	TRBD1	TGTGCCACCAGTGAAGCAGGGACAGGGGTCGAGGATGAGCAGTTCTTC	CATSEAGTGVEDEQFF
TRBJ2-1	NA	TRBV5-1	NA	TGCGCCAGCAGCTCCCAGGGAGGTGAGCAGTTCTTC	CASSSQGGEQFF
TRBJ2-5	NA	TRBV19	NA	TGTGCCAGTAGTATACCAGGTATCGAGACCCAGTACTTC	CASSIPGIETQYF
TRBJ2-1	NA	TRBV5-4	TRBD2	TGTGCCAGCAGCTATAGCGGGAGCTCCTACAATGAGCAGTTCTTC	CASSYSGSSYNEQFF
TRBJ1-2	NA	TRBV30	NA	TGTGCCTGGAGGCGGCAGCTTGATGGCTACACCTTC	CAWRRQLDGYTF
TRBJ2-7	NA	TRBV29-1	TRBD1	TGCAGCGTGGGACAGGGGGCACCCTACGAGCAGTACTTC	CSVGQGAPYEQYF
TRBJ1-6	NA	TRBV9	TRBD1	TGTGCCAGCAGCGGGGACAGGGTTAATTCACCCCTCCACTTT	CASSGDRVNSPLHF
TRBJ1-5	few	TRBV10-2	NA	TGCGCCAGCAGTGTGGGGGGTCAGCCCCAGCATTTT	CASSVGGQPQHF
TRBJ2-7	NA	TRBV2	NA	TGTGCCAGCAGTTCCCAACAGGGTCCGACTGGCGAGCAGTACTTC	CASSSQQGPTGEQYF
TRBJ2-5	NA	TRBV11-2	NA	TGTGCCAGCAGCCAAGCCGGCGGTCCTGGGACCCAGTACTTC	CASSQAGGPGTQYF
TRBJ2-1	NA	TRBV5-6	NA	TGTGCCAGCAGCTTAAGCAGGTACAATGAGCAGTTCTTC	CASSLSRYNEQFF